A single sample is the source of the 30 T cell receptor beta chains below, sequenced in a study of CD8+ T cells in alopecia areata. The treatment here: oral pan-JAK inhibitor, 5-10 mg twice daily. Following extraction, RNA underwent reverse transcription to cDNA, which served as the sequencing template. TCRdb's copy holds only in-frame clones and misses some; the assay was immunoSEQ multiplex PCR. The sample includes about 220,000 clones, about 57% of them seen just once. The sample consisted of CD4+ T cells sorted from blood, taken at week 4, from a patient treated with tofacitinib. The receptors here all came from a human donor with alopecia areata.

V and J are TRBV6-5 and TRBJ1-1; D uncertain. The CDR3 runs to 14 residues. Germline values: CDR1 MNHEY, CDR2 SVGAGI. V lost 2 bases to trimming and J lost 2 bases, with 9 bases between them. Here the CDR3 reads CASSYGAGNTEAFF. The CDR3 nucleotides read TGTGCCAGCAGTTACGGCGCAGGAAACACTGAAGCTTTCTTT.

This clone was observed at least ten times. The rearrangement uses TRBV7-9 and TRBJ1-1; D may be TRBD1 (5 bases). V was shortened by 1 base and J by 3 bases, with 21 bases between the two germline ends. This CDR3 region has 18 residues. Looked up from germline, CDR1 is SEHNR and CDR2 is FQNEAQ (reference sequence). Here the CDR3 reads CASSLEIMWGREDTEAFF. CDR3 nucleotide sequence: TGTGCCAGCAGCTTAGAGATTATGTGGGGCCGGGAGGACACTGAAGCTTTCTTT.

The chain links TRBV15 to TRBJ1-5; weak D call: TRBD1 (6 bases). Trimming left V 1 base short and J 5 bases short, with 9 bases between. This CDR3 has 14 amino acids. Germline CDR1 LNHNV, CDR2 YYDKDF (reference sequence). The CDR3 nucleotides are TGTGCCACCAGCAGAGGGACAGTGGATCAGCCCCAGCATTTT. This translates into CATSRGTVDQPQHF.

The chain uses TRBV29-1 and TRBJ2-7; D uncertain. Germline-derived CDR1 and CDR2 are SQVTM and ANQGSEA. There are 11 residues in the CDR3. Trimming shortened V by 0 bases and J by 4 bases, and 4 bases separated the two germline ends. CDR3 coding DNA: TGCAGCGTTGAAGATCAGTACGAGCAGTACTTC. Its translation: CSVEDQYEQYF.

The J gene is TRBJ2-7, the V gene TRBV27; weak D call: TRBD1 (5 bases). The CDR3 runs 14 residues. CDR1 is MNHEY, CDR2 SMNVEV, per germline (reference sequence). The V end lost 2 bases, the J end lost 0 bases, and 8 bases lay between the germline ends. CDR3 in amino acids: CASSLRTSSYEQYF. The CDR3 DNA reads TGTGCCAGCAGTTTAAGGACAAGCTCCTACGAGCAGTACTTC.

There are many counts of this clone. The chain carries TRBV7-9 and TRBJ2-1; 7 nucleotides agree with TRBD2. Germline V gives CDR1 SEHNR, CDR2 FQNEAQ (reference sequence). The CDR3 sequence is 15 residues long. V dropped 4 bases and J dropped 0; count of bases not matched to a gene: 3. The CDR3 DNA reads as TGTGCCAGCAGCTCTGAGCGGGACTCCTACAATGAGCAGTTCTTC. Residues: CASSSERDSYNEQFF.

The J gene is TRBJ1-1, the V gene TRBV20-1; D is perhaps TRBD1 (6 bases). The germline V gene encodes CDR1 DFQATT and CDR2 SNEGSKA (reference sequence). The CDR3 covers 11 residues. The chain's CDR3 is CSLNRVTEAFF. The CDR3 DNA reads as TGCAGCTTAAACAGGGTGACTGAAGCTTTCTTT.

J is TRBJ2-1 and V is TRBV27, with TRBD2 matching 7 bases. Germline V lookup: CDR1 MNHEY, CDR2 SMNVEV (reference sequence). V was pared by 4 bases and J by 3 bases, with 3 bases of the junction left unmatched. The CDR3 has 14 residues. This CDR3 is CASSWEGLYNEQFF. As DNA, the CDR3 is TGTGCCAGCAGTTGGGAGGGGCTCTACAATGAGCAGTTCTTC.

The V and J genes are TRBV30 and TRBJ1-1, with TRBD1 identical over 8 bases. Germline CDR1 is GTSNPN and CDR2 is SVGIG (reference sequence). The CDR3 extends over 15 amino acids. The trim removed 1 base at V and 11 bases at J, leaving 15 bases unmatched. This chain's CDR3 is CAWSATDRGGISAFF. CDR3 nucleotides: TGTGCCTGGAGTGCCACCGACAGGGGAGGAATTTCGGCTTTCTTT.

Concerning this clone: Other DNA sequences in the same sample also yield this CDR3. The rearrangement uses TRBV5-1 and TRBJ1-6; no clear D gene. Germline V CDR1 and CDR2: SGHRS, YFSETQ. V lost 3 bases and J lost 7, with 5 bases in between. The CDR3 is 12 residues long. The CDR3 DNA is TGCGCCAGCAGCTCCGGCAATTCACCCCTCCACTTT. Amino acid sequence: CASSSGNSPLHF.

The chain recombines TRBV9 with TRBJ2-2, with D possibly being TRBD1 (6 bases). From germline, CDR1 is SGDLS and CDR2 YYNGEE. CDR3 length equals 15 residues. V lost 0 bases and J 0 bases, leaving 6 bases between the germline ends. The CDR3 DNA sequence: TGTGCCAGCAGCGTAGGGACAGCGAACACCGGGGAGCTGTTTTTT. Its translation: CASSVGTANTGELFF.

This clone showed up just a few times. The V gene is TRBV2, the J gene TRBJ2-4, with a weak D call TRBD2 (5 bases). The germline CDR1 and CDR2 sequences are SNHLY and FYNNEI. This CDR3 region has 16 residues. Trimming stripped 2 bases from V and 0 bases from J, with 11 bases between. CDR3 DNA: TGTGCCAGCAGTGAACGGCGGGTCCTAGCCAAAAACATTCAGTACTTC. Translation gives CASSERRVLAKNIQYF. The full variable domain, with the rest looked up from reference TRBV2 and TRBJ2-4, is EPEVTQTPSHQVTQMGQEVILRCVPISNHLYFYWYRQILGQKVEFLVSFYNNEISEKSEIFDDQFSVERPDGSNFTLKIRSTKLEDSAMYFCASSERRVLAKNIQYFGAGTRLSVL.

The CDR3 region is CAFKIYEQYF. The DNA for the CDR3 is TGTGCCTTCAAGATCTACGAGCAGTACTTC. The rearrangement uses TRBV30 and TRBJ2-5; D ambiguous. The end of the DNA aligns better with TRBJ2-7, so the J call may be wrong. CDR1 is GTSNPN and CDR2 is SVGIG in the germline V gene (reference sequence). CDR3 size: 10 residues.

The chain links TRBV9 to TRBJ2-7; TRBD1 matches at 8 bases. Unmatched junction bases numbered 16, after V lost 0 bases and J lost 2 bases. Looked up from germline, CDR1 is SGDLS and CDR2 is YYNGEE. This CDR3 region has 19 residues. In DNA, the CDR3 is TGTGCCAGCAGCGTAGCCCGGCGGGCTACAGGGGGTTCAACCTACGAGCAGTACTTC. This translates into CASSVARRATGGSTYEQYF.

This sequence joins TRBV6-5 and TRBJ1-1; 10 nucleotides agree with TRBD1. The ends lost 7 bases at V and 5 bases at J; junction bases unmatched: 7. Germline CDR1 and CDR2: MNHEY and SVGAGI. This CDR3 has 14 amino acids. This CDR3 reads CASTRTGGRTEAFF. The CDR3 coding sequence is TGTGCCAGCACTCGGACAGGGGGTCGGACTGAAGCTTTCTTT.

This chain joins TRBV6-5 and TRBJ1-2; 7 bases agree with TRBD1. The CDR3 has 13 residues. Germline V gene lookup returns CDR1 MNHEY and CDR2 SVGAGI. The V and J ends lost 6 bases and 4 bases, in that order; junction bases with no gene match: 5. The CDR3 DNA follows: TGTGCCAGCAGCCCCGACAGGGTCTATGGCTACACCTTC. Amino acid sequence: CASSPDRVYGYTF.

J is TRBJ1-1 and V is TRBV7-9, with TRBD1 matching 11 bases. The germline V gene encodes CDR1 SEHNR and CDR2 FQNEAQ (reference sequence). CDR3 length: 15 amino acids. The V gene end was trimmed by 5 bases and the J gene end by 7 bases; junction bases not matched to a gene: 9. DNA for the CDR3: TGTGCCAGCAGCAAGGACAGGGGGCTGTCTATTGAAGCTTTCTTT. Protein: CASSKDRGLSIEAFF.

The J gene is TRBJ1-2, the V gene TRBV29-1, with D possibly TRBD1 on 6 matching bases. Germline V gene sequence: CDR1 SQVTM, CDR2 ANQGSEA. Trimming cost V 1 base and J 3 bases, with 12 bases left between them. This CDR3 region has 14 residues. The CDR3 DNA reads as TGCAGCGTTGAAGCCACAGGGAACTACTATGGCTACACCTTC. Its protein is CSVEATGNYYGYTF.

The rearrangement uses TRBV7-2 and TRBJ2-5, with 11 bases that match TRBD1. Germline trimming cut 1 base from V and 4 bases from J; bases unmatched to any gene: 5. Germline-derived CDR1 and CDR2 are SGHTA and FQGNSA. This CDR3 is built from 16 residues. The CDR3 spells CASSLGTGGDLETQYF. The CDR3 DNA is TGTGCCAGCAGCTTAGGGACAGGGGGCGATTTAGAGACCCAGTACTTC.

CDR3: CASSPVPNTEAFF. Written as DNA, the CDR3 is TGTGCCAGCTCACCCGTCCCCAACACTGAAGCTTTCTTT. This chain joins TRBV18 and TRBJ1-1, with no clear D. V dropped 3 bases and J dropped 2 bases, with 7 bases sitting between them. Per germline, CDR1 KGHSH and CDR2 LQKENI. The CDR3 sequence is 13 residues long.

This clone has a single count. The DNA of the CDR3 is TGTGCCAGCAGTGAACAAATCCTGGGCAATCAGCCCCAGCATTTT. It yields the protein CASSEQILGNQPQHF. The gene calls are TRBV2 and TRBJ1-5; the D is unclear. The V end was cut by 2 bases, the J end by 2 bases, with 10 bases between. Germline V lookup: CDR1 SNHLY, CDR2 FYNNEI. CDR3 length equals 15 residues.

In its sample, this clone was seen a few times. The chain carries TRBV5-1 and TRBJ1-1; no definite D call. This CDR3 has 13 amino acids. The germline V gene has CDR1 SGHRS and CDR2 YFSETQ. Between the trimmed V and J ends, which lost 1 base and 5 bases, there was a span of 9 bases. The chain's CDR3 is CASSLKIGTEAFF. The CDR3 DNA reads as TGCGCCAGCAGCTTGAAGATAGGGACTGAAGCTTTCTTT.

The chain recombines TRBV7-2 with TRBJ2-7, with 7 bases matching TRBD1. The CDR3 has 13 residues. Germline CDR1 reads SGHTA; CDR2 reads FQGNSA. J was trimmed by 3 bases and V by 4 bases; bases with no gene match: 3. The CDR3 is CASSSTGDYEQYF. CDR3 nucleotides: TGTGCCAGCAGCTCCACAGGGGACTACGAGCAGTACTTC.

The chain has TRBV29-1 and TRBJ1-2; possibly TRBD1 for D (5 bases). This CDR3 comprises 12 residues. The germline V gene has CDR1 SQVTM and CDR2 ANQGSEA. Trimming removed 3 bases from V and 2 bases from J, with 7 bases in between. The DNA of the CDR3 is TGCAGCGTTGACTGGGACAACTATGGCTACACCTTC. It is translated as CSVDWDNYGYTF.

This sequence joins TRBV11-2 and TRBJ2-7; possibly TRBD1 for D (6 bases). Germline V gene lookup returns CDR1 SGHAT and CDR2 FQNNGV. This CDR3 comprises 15 residues. Trimming removed 5 bases at V and 0 bases at J, with 14 bases between. The CDR3 loop is CASSLAGVGSYEQYF. The CDR3 nucleotides read TGTGCCAGCAGCCTTGCAGGGGTGGGCTCCTACGAGCAGTACTTC.

With respect to this clone: The sample holds other DNA sequences that translate to the same CDR3. This chain joins TRBV6-1 and TRBJ2-3; D is unclear. Trimming cost V 1 base and J 1 base, with 3 bases left between them. The CDR3 runs to 13 residues. Germline loops: CDR1 MNHNS, CDR2 SASEGT. The CDR3 DNA is TGTGCCAGCAGTGAAGGGGGCACAGATACGCAGTATTTT. It is translated as CASSEGGTDTQYF.

The chain joins TRBV5-1 to TRBJ1-6, with D unclear. Germline V lookup: CDR1 SGHRS, CDR2 YFSETQ. V shed 0 bases and J shed 7 bases, with 11 bases lying between them. The CDR3 totals 15 residues. CDR3: CASSLVSGLNSPLHF. Written as DNA, the CDR3 is TGCGCCAGCAGCTTGGTGTCAGGATTGAATTCACCCCTCCACTTT.

This clone has more than one count but fewer than ten. The CDR3 loop is CASSEYAGGNYEQYF. The CDR3 nucleotides are TGTGCCAGCAGTGAATACGCGGGGGGTAACTACGAGCAGTACTTC. This chain joins TRBV2 and TRBJ2-7; 8 bases agree with TRBD2. CDR1 SNHLY and CDR2 FYNNEI come from the germline V gene. This CDR3 has 15 residues. Trimming at V came to 2 bases and at J to 3 bases, leaving 6 bases not matched to a gene.

This clone was counted once. The V gene is TRBV9, the J gene TRBJ1-2; D unresolved. V lost 2 bases and J lost 7, with 9 bases in between. Germline CDR1 reads SGDLS; CDR2 reads YYNGEE. The CDR3 extends over 12 amino acids. CDR3 nucleotide sequence: TGTGCCAGCAGCGTGGGATTTTCTGGCTACACCTTC. Its translation is CASSVGFSGYTF.

In this sample, this clone turned up a few times. J is TRBJ1-4 and V is TRBV7-9; D is perhaps TRBD1 (6 bases). The CDR3 length is 13 residues. Germline-derived CDR1 and CDR2 are SEHNR and FQNEAQ (reference sequence). Trimming took off 4 bases at V and 8 bases at J, with 11 bases between the two ends. The CDR3 DNA reads TGTGCCAGCAGCTCAGGACAGTACGAAAAACTGTTTTTT. Translating it yields CASSSGQYEKLFF.